The 6 T cell receptor beta chains in this list originate from one sample, sequenced in a study of PD-L1 blockade in urothelial cancer. Method: immunoSEQ multiplex PCR; TCRdb's copy keeps in-frame clones and lacks some. Of about 49,000 clones in the sample, 87% are singletons; the top ten hold under 9%. The input for sequencing was PBMCs, taken around atezolizumab (anti-PD-L1) treatment. The receptor set was obtained from a man in his sixties with urothelial cancer.

The chain recombines TRBV19 with TRBJ1-5; 7 positions match TRBD1. V was pared by 4 bases and J by 4 bases, with 10 bases of the junction left unmatched. Germline CDR1 LNHDA, CDR2 SQIVND (reference sequence). The CDR3 is made up of 16 amino acids. CDR3 bases: TGTGCCAGTAGTAATTCCCGACAGGGATGGAATCAGCCCCAGCATTTT. Encoded protein: CASSNSRQGWNQPQHF.

The chain couples TRBV11-3 to TRBJ2-1; D is perhaps TRBD2 (6 bases). V shed 5 bases and J shed 8 bases, with 16 bases lying between them. The CDR3 consists of 14 residues. The V gene's germline CDR1 is SGHNT and CDR2 YENEEA. CDR3 sequence (DNA): TGTGCCAGCAGCCCCCCGGGGGTAGGCCATGAGCAGTTCTTC. This encodes CASSPPGVGHEQFF.

The rearrangement links TRBV28 to TRBJ2-3; D call uncertain. V was shortened by 5 bases and J by 3 bases, with 6 bases between the two germline ends. Germline V CDR1 and CDR2: MDHEN, SYDVKM. The CDR3 runs 12 residues. This chain's CDR3 is CASSPVTDTQYF. In nucleotides, the CDR3 is TGTGCCAGCAGTCCAGTTACAGATACGCAGTATTTT.

The chain joins TRBV5-6 to TRBJ2-1; possibly TRBD2 for D (7 bases). The ends were cut back, 0 bases at V and 9 bases at J, with 19 bases in the middle. The germline V gene encodes CDR1 SGHDT and CDR2 YYEEEE. The CDR3 consists of 16 residues. CDR3 nucleotide sequence: TGTGCCAGCAGCTTGGCGCGTCGAGGGGGGGCCTCTGAGCAGTTCTTC. This encodes CASSLARRGGASEQFF.

This sequence joins TRBV7-2 and TRBJ2-1; weak D call: TRBD2 (6 bases). The V gene lost 2 bases and the J gene lost 4 bases, with 12 bases spanning the gap. Germline-derived CDR1 and CDR2 are SGHTA and FQGNSA. The CDR3 has 15 residues. The CDR3 loop is CASSLTAGGYNEQFF. The CDR3 DNA reads TGTGCCAGCAGCTTAACAGCGGGTGGGTACAATGAGCAGTTCTTC.

The V gene is TRBV5-4, the J gene TRBJ2-7; the D gene is possibly TRBD2 (5 bases). Germline V gene data show CDR1 as SGHNT and CDR2 as YYREEE (reference sequence). Trimming shortened V by 1 base and J by 0 bases, and 14 bases separated the two germline ends. This CDR3 contains 16 residues. CDR3 residues: CASSLSPGKSSYEQYF. The CDR3 DNA reads TGTGCCAGCAGCTTGTCCCCGGGGAAGAGCTCCTACGAGCAGTACTTC.